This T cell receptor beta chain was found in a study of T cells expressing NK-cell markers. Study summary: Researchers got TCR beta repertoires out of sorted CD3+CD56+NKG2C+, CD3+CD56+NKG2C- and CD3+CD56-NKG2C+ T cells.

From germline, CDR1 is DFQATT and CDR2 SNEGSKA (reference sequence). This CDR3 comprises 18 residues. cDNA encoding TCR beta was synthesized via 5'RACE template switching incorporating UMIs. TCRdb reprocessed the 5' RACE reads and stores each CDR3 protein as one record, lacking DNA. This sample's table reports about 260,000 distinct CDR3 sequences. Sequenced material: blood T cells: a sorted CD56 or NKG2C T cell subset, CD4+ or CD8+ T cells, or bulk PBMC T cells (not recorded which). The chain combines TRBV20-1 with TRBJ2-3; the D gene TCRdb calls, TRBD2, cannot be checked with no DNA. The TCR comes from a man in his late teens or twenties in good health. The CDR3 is CSAGGLAGAKISTDTQYF.